These 31 T cell receptor beta chains were all obtained from the same sample, sequenced in a study of OX40 agonist ivuxolimab in advanced cancers. Data came from immunoSEQ multiplex PCR; TCRdb stores just in-frame clones and leaves some out. The data show about 22,000 clones, roughly 88% seen once. The source material was CD4+ or CD8+ T cells sorted from blood, sampled in a trial of the OX40 agonist ivuxolimab. The receptors were gathered from an adult with an advanced solid tumor such as melanoma, head and neck, liver or kidney cancer.

This chain uses TRBV5-6 with TRBJ2-5; D is unresolved. The CDR3 sequence is 15 residues long. Germline V lookup: CDR1 SGHDT, CDR2 YYEEEE. V lost 2 bases and J 1 base, leaving 12 bases between the germline ends. The CDR3 DNA follows: TGTGCCAGCAGCTTTGGACGGAACCTCCAAGAGACCCAGTACTTC. Translated: CASSFGRNLQETQYF.

The chain uses TRBV5-1 and TRBJ2-7; perhaps TRBD1 as D (6 bases). V was pared by 1 base and J by 3 bases, with 14 bases between. Germline V gives CDR1 SGHRS, CDR2 YFSETQ. The CDR3 loop spans 15 amino acids. This chain's CDR3 is CASSLLAGEIYEQYF. The CDR3 region has the DNA TGCGCCAGCAGCTTGCTGGCAGGGGAAATCTACGAGCAGTACTTC.

The chain combines TRBV4-1 with TRBJ2-1, with 9 bases fitting TRBD2. In germline, CDR1 is MGHRA, CDR2 YSYEKL. The V gene end was trimmed by 3 bases and the J gene end by 2 bases; junction bases not matched to a gene: 8. This CDR3 contains 17 residues. DNA of the CDR3: TGCGCCAGCAGCCATTCTAGCGGGGCTTATACCTACAATGAGCAGTTCTTC. Amino acid sequence: CASSHSSGAYTYNEQFF.

J is TRBJ1-5 and V is TRBV7-9; TRBD1 matches 9 bases. CDR1 SEHNR and CDR2 FQNEAQ come from the germline V gene (reference sequence). Unmatched junction bases numbered 6, after V lost 4 bases and J lost 2 bases. This CDR3 has 16 residues. The CDR3 reads CASSSTGGLGNQPQHF. The CDR3 nucleotides read TGTGCCAGCAGCTCTACAGGGGGCCTAGGCAATCAGCCCCAGCATTTT.

V and J are TRBV2 and TRBJ2-1; the match to TRBD2 covers 13 bases. This CDR3 region has 15 residues. CDR1 is SNHLY, CDR2 FYNNEI, per germline. J lost 9 bases, V lost 8 bases, and 10 bases had no gene match. CDR3 nucleotides: TGTGCCAGCCCGGGGACTAGCGGGACTCGGGGTGAGCAGTTCTTC. This sequence encodes CASPGTSGTRGEQFF.

The rearrangement links TRBV6-1 to TRBJ1-1; D remains unclear. Trimming stripped 6 bases from V and 0 bases from J, with 11 bases between. The CDR3 is 14 residues long. Germline assignment: CDR1 MNHNS and CDR2 SASEGT. The DNA of the CDR3 is TGTGCCAGCAGGAAAACAGCAGTGAACACTGAAGCTTTCTTT. Its translation: CASRKTAVNTEAFF.

The V gene is TRBV19, the J gene TRBJ2-3, with 8 bases aligning to TRBD2. Losses at the gene ends were 3 bases for V and 5 bases for J; bases not matched to a gene: 10. The germline V gene has CDR1 LNHDA and CDR2 SQIVND (reference sequence). The CDR3 has 16 residues. The CDR3 DNA follows: TGTGCCAGTAGTATTATCTCAGCGGGAGTGATAGATACGCAGTATTTT. This gives the protein CASSIISAGVIDTQYF.

V usage is TRBV2 and J usage is TRBJ2-2, with 11 bases matching TRBD2. Germline V gene lookup returns CDR1 SNHLY and CDR2 FYNNEI. Trimming removed 5 bases from V and 0 bases from J; junction bases left unmatched: 14. The CDR3 contains 20 residues. The CDR3, as DNA: TGTGCCAGCAGTAAACCGGGACTAGCGGTACTTAAAGCGAACACCGGGGAGCTGTTTTTT. Encoded protein: CASSKPGLAVLKANTGELFF.

The chain has TRBV4-1 and TRBJ2-7; maybe TRBD2 (5 bases). CDR3 length: 14 residues. V was trimmed by 3 bases and J by 3 bases, leaving 12 bases between them. Per germline, CDR1 MGHRA and CDR2 YSYEKL. CDR3 sequence (DNA): TGCGCCAGCAGCCATCGAGCGGAAAACTACGAGCAGTACTTC. Its protein product is CASSHRAENYEQYF.

The chain links TRBV7-8 to TRBJ1-5, with 7 nucleotides matching TRBD1. V gave up 3 bases and J gave up 4 bases; unmatched junction bases: 9. CDR1 is SGHVS and CDR2 is FQNEAQ in the germline V gene. CDR3 length: 16 residues. In DNA, the CDR3 is TGTGCCAGCAGCTTGAGGGGGCAGGGAAGAAATCAGCCCCAGCATTTT. This codes for CASSLRGQGRNQPQHF.

The chain carries TRBV4-3 and TRBJ2-1; 16 nucleotides agree with TRBD2. Germline-derived CDR1 and CDR2 are LGHNA and YSLEER. CDR3 length equals 20 residues. The V and J ends lost 0 bases and 1 base, in that order; junction bases with no gene match: 6. The CDR3, as DNA: TGCGCCAGCAGCCAAGAGGGACTAGCGGGAGGGATTTTATCCTACAATGAGCAGTTCTTC. Residues: CASSQEGLAGGILSYNEQFF.

This chain links TRBV5-5 with TRBJ1-1; no reliable D call. The V gene lost 9 bases and the J gene lost 2 bases, with 14 bases spanning the gap. Germline CDR1 SGHKS, CDR2 YYEKEE (reference sequence). The CDR3 extends over 13 amino acids. The CDR3 bases are TGTGCCACCGAGTCGCAGGTAAACACTGAAGCTTTCTTT. It is translated as CATESQVNTEAFF.

The chain joins TRBV4-1 to TRBJ1-5; perhaps TRBD1 as D (5 bases). Germline-derived CDR1 and CDR2 are MGHRA and YSYEKL. The CDR3 runs to 15 residues. Trimming took off 0 bases at V and 7 bases at J, with 13 bases between the two ends. The CDR3 region is CASSQDSRGPQPQHF. In DNA, the CDR3 is TGCGCCAGCAGCCAAGATAGTCGGGGACCCCAGCCCCAGCATTTT.

This clone was found once. The chain uses TRBV7-9 and TRBJ2-7, with 11 positions matching TRBD2. The V and J ends lost 3 bases and 6 bases, in that order; junction bases with no gene match: 7. The CDR3 has 15 amino acids. Looked up from germline, CDR1 is SEHNR and CDR2 is FQNEAQ (reference sequence). CDR3 coding DNA: TGTGCCAGCAGCTTTTTTTCTAGCGGGAGGCCCGAGCAGTACTTC. This sequence encodes CASSFFSSGRPEQYF.

V is TRBV9 and J is TRBJ2-2, with 9 positions matching TRBD2. This CDR3 has 15 residues. The V gene's germline CDR1 is SGDLS and CDR2 YYNGEE. The trim removed 5 bases at V and 5 bases at J, leaving 7 bases unmatched. CDR3 in amino acids: CASSILAGGTGELFF. The DNA for the CDR3 is TGTGCCAGCAGTATACTAGCGGGTGGGACCGGGGAGCTGTTTTTT.

V and J are TRBV29-1 and TRBJ2-4; TRBD1 matches at 8 bases. Losses at the gene ends were 3 bases for V and 0 bases for J; bases not matched to a gene: 10. The CDR3 runs to 17 residues. The germline V gene encodes CDR1 SQVTM and CDR2 ANQGSEA. In nucleotides, the CDR3 is TGCAGCGTTGAGGCCGGGACAGGACCCTTAGCCAAAAACATTCAGTACTTC. Protein: CSVEAGTGPLAKNIQYF.

V usage is TRBV5-1 and J usage is TRBJ1-2; D perhaps matches TRBD1 (5 bases). Germline assignment: CDR1 SGHRS and CDR2 YFSETQ. Trimming removed 3 bases at V and 4 bases at J, with 16 bases between. The CDR3 is 15 residues long. CDR3 nucleotide sequence: TGCGCCAGCAGCTGGGGCGTCGGGCTTACCTATGGCTACACCTTC. Translation gives CASSWGVGLTYGYTF.

This chain joins TRBV19 and TRBJ2-5; perhaps TRBD2 as D (6 bases). The closer fit of TRBJ2-7 to the DNA end suggests the J call may be wrong. CDR1 and CDR2 from the germline V gene are LNHDA and SQIVND (reference sequence). The CDR3 is 14 amino acids. CDR3 bases: TGTGCCAGTAGTATACGACTAGTCTCCTACGAGCAGTACTTC. Its protein is CASSIRLVSYEQYF.

Only a few counts were recorded for this clone. V usage is TRBV11-2 and J usage is TRBJ2-7, with D uncertain. This CDR3 is built from 14 residues. CDR1 is SGHAT and CDR2 is FQNNGV in the germline V gene. V lost 2 bases to trimming and J lost 2 bases, with 10 bases between them. The CDR3 loop is CASSLSPTAYEQYF. The CDR3, as DNA: TGTGCCAGCAGCTTATCTCCGACGGCCTACGAGCAGTACTTC.

The rearrangement uses TRBV6-5 and TRBJ2-1; 8 nucleotides line up with TRBD2. The V segment lost 2 bases and the J segment 0 bases; nucleotides outside the gene matches: 3. This CDR3 is built from 16 residues. Germline V gene lookup returns CDR1 MNHEY and CDR2 SVGAGI. CDR3 sequence: CASSYLAGSSYNEQFF. The CDR3 coding sequence is TGTGCCAGCAGTTACCTAGCGGGCAGCTCCTACAATGAGCAGTTCTTC.

The sample holds one count of this clone. The rearrangement uses TRBV13 and TRBJ2-1; D tentatively fits TRBD1 or TRBD2 (5 bases each). Germline V gives CDR1 PRHDT, CDR2 FYEKMQ (reference sequence). The CDR3 length is 14 residues. V was trimmed by 5 bases and J by 8 bases, leaving 16 bases between them. This chain's CDR3 is CASSQRGIFDEQFF. CDR3 nucleotides: TGTGCCAGCAGCCAACGGGGCATTTTTGATGAGCAGTTCTTC. Full variable domain (outside the CDR3, taken from reference TRBV13 and TRBJ2-1): AAGVIQSPRHLIKEKRETATLKCYPIPRHDTVYWYQQGPGQDPQFLISFYEKMQSDKGSIPDRFSAQQFSDYHSELNMSSLELGDSALYFCASSQRGIFDEQFFGPGTRLTVL.

This chain joins TRBV11-2 and TRBJ2-7; D not certain. The CDR3 sequence is 12 residues long. Germline V CDR1 and CDR2: SGHAT, FQNNGV. V lost 5 bases to trimming and J lost 0 bases, with 5 bases between them. Written as DNA, the CDR3 is TGTGCCAGCAGCCGCACCTCCTACGAGCAGTACTTC. Encoded protein: CASSRTSYEQYF.

This chain connects TRBV11-2 to TRBJ2-1; 8 bases match TRBD2. V shed 5 bases and J 10 bases; nucleotides not matched to a gene: 10. The CDR3 length is 14 residues. Germline lookup yields CDR1 SGHAT and CDR2 FQNNGV. CDR3: CASSPSPLAGEQFF. For the CDR3, the DNA is TGTGCCAGCAGCCCTTCCCCCTTAGCGGGAGAGCAGTTCTTC.

This clone was seen just once. The J gene is TRBJ1-6, the V gene TRBV25-1; D remains ambiguous. V was shortened by 8 bases and J by 6 bases, with 17 bases between the two germline ends. The CDR3 is 15 amino acids. Germline V lookup: CDR1 MGHDK, CDR2 SYGVNS. This CDR3 is CASFTRVRFNSPLHF. The CDR3, as DNA: TGTGCCAGCTTCACTCGCGTCAGATTTAATTCACCCCTCCACTTT. The full variable domain, rest sourced from reference TRBV25-1 and TRBJ1-6, is EADIYQTPRYLVIGTGKKITLECSQTMGHDKMYWYQQDPGMELHLIHYSYGVNSTEKGDLSSESTVSRIRTEHFPLTLESARPSHTSQYLCASFTRVRFNSPLHFGNGTRLTVT.

The CDR3 nucleotides are TGTGCCAGCAGCTTAAACGGTGTGGGGTGGAACCCCACAGATACGCAGTATTTT. It encodes CASSLNGVGWNPTDTQYF. V and J are TRBV5-5 and TRBJ2-3; D is unresolved. In germline, CDR1 is SGHKS, CDR2 YYEKEE (reference sequence). V lost 2 bases and J 2 bases, leaving 21 bases between the germline ends. The CDR3 sequence is 18 residues long.

The V call is TRBV7-9, the J call TRBJ2-7; D possibly corresponds to TRBD2 (7 bases). This CDR3 is 15 amino acids long. Trimming removed 4 bases from V and 2 bases from J, with 15 bases in between. Germline-derived CDR1 and CDR2 are SEHNR and FQNEAQ (reference sequence). The chain's CDR3 is CASSSRGGFPYEQYF. The CDR3 DNA sequence: TGTGCCAGCAGCTCAAGGGGGGGTTTCCCCTACGAGCAGTACTTC.

The J gene is TRBJ2-1, the V gene TRBV4-1; maybe TRBD2 (6 bases). The CDR3 is 13 amino acids. In germline, CDR1 is MGHRA, CDR2 YSYEKL. Trimming removed 4 bases from V and 3 bases from J, with 7 bases in between. As DNA, the CDR3 is TGCGCCAGCAGCCTGGACTACTACAATGAGCAGTTCTTC. Its protein is CASSLDYYNEQFF.

The genes are TRBV7-6 and TRBJ2-7, with D possibly being TRBD1 (6 bases). Per the germline V gene, CDR1 is SGHVS and CDR2 is FNYEAQ. This CDR3 region has 15 residues. V was pared by 0 bases and J by 4 bases, with 13 bases between. The CDR3 region has the DNA TGTGCCAGCAGCTTAGCGACAGGACAAATATACGAGCAGTACTTC. This translates into CASSLATGQIYEQYF.

As concerns this clone: The sample contains more than one DNA sequence encoding this CDR3. This CDR3 reads CASSGGLAGLYEQYF. CDR3 nucleotide sequence: TGTGCCAGCAGCGGAGGACTGGCGGGGCTCTACGAGCAGTACTTC. The chain has TRBV7-9 and TRBJ2-7; a possible D gene is TRBD2 (6 bases). Germline-derived CDR1 and CDR2 are SEHNR and FQNEAQ (reference sequence). The CDR3 is 15 residues long. Trimming removed 5 bases from V and 3 bases from J, with 17 bases in between.

The J gene is TRBJ2-3, the V gene TRBV7-9; D tentatively fits TRBD1 or TRBD2 (5 bases each). CDR3 length equals 17 residues. V dropped 1 base and J dropped 0 bases, with 14 bases sitting between them. CDR1 is SEHNR and CDR2 is FQNEAQ in the germline V gene (reference sequence). The CDR3 coding sequence is TGTGCCAGCAGCTTAGGGGGGAGACAGTTTAGCACAGATACGCAGTATTTT. This sequence encodes CASSLGGRQFSTDTQYF.

This chain connects TRBV5-5 to TRBJ2-7; D perhaps matches TRBD1 (5 bases). Germline values: CDR1 SGHKS, CDR2 YYEKEE (reference sequence). V lost 2 bases, J lost 0 bases, and 9 bases lay in between. This CDR3 is built from 14 residues. CDR3 in DNA: TGTGCCAGCAGCTTAACAGGAAGCTCCTACGAGCAGTACTTC. It yields the protein CASSLTGSSYEQYF.